A single sample is the source of the 24 T cell receptor beta chains below, sequenced in a study of CD8 T cell repertoires and HIV-1 epitope variants. Sequencing was performed with immunoSEQ multiplex PCR; in TCRdb, only in-frame clones are kept and a portion is missing. The repertoire holds 5,000 to 7,000 clones, around 63% seen once, with around two fifths in the top ten. What these receptors recognize is not known. Sequencing was performed on cultured CD8+ T cells derived from PBMCs. The receptors originated from a male donor with HIV.

This rearrangement joins TRBV27 to TRBJ2-2; 12 bases align to TRBD2. This CDR3 contains 19 residues. The V and J ends lost 7 bases and 6 bases, in that order; junction bases with no gene match: 18. The germline V gene encodes CDR1 MNHEY and CDR2 SMNVEV (reference sequence). The CDR3 protein is CASTPSIGLAGLKSGELFF. CDR3 in DNA: TGTGCCAGCACTCCCTCAATAGGACTAGCGGGACTAAAATCCGGGGAGCTGTTTTTT.

The CDR3 loop is CASSYGGRGYDEQFF. CDR3 nucleotide sequence: TGTGCCAGCAGTTACGGGGGCAGGGGTTATGATGAGCAGTTCTTC. The chain employs TRBV6-5 and TRBJ2-1, with D possibly TRBD1 on 6 matching bases. The germline gives CDR1 MNHEY, CDR2 SVGAGI. The CDR3 contains 15 residues. The ends were cut back, 2 bases at V and 8 bases at J, with 16 bases in the middle.

CDR3 loop: CASSPDRVYNQPQHF. CDR3 sequence (DNA): TGTGCCAGCAGTCCCGACAGGGTGTACAATCAGCCCCAGCATTTT. The chain recombines TRBV27 with TRBJ1-5, with 7 nucleotides matching TRBD1. Germline trimming cut 5 bases from V and 3 bases from J; bases unmatched to any gene: 7. This CDR3 is built from 15 residues. CDR1 and CDR2 (germline): MNHEY, SMNVEV (reference sequence).

The chain couples TRBV28 to TRBJ2-3, with 11 bases that match TRBD2. Germline V gene lookup returns CDR1 MDHEN and CDR2 SYDVKM. V lost 3 bases, J lost 2 bases, and 13 bases stayed unmatched. The CDR3 spans 19 residues. This chain's CDR3 is CASSFGPGTSGKTTDTQYF. The CDR3 coding sequence is TGTGCCAGCAGTTTCGGGCCCGGGACTAGCGGTAAGACCACAGATACGCAGTATTTT.

Only a few counts were recorded for this clone. The chain recombines TRBV19 with TRBJ2-4; 11 nucleotides agree with TRBD2. V trimming: 7 bases; J trimming: 5 bases; junction bases outside the gene matches: 16. Germline V gives CDR1 LNHDA, CDR2 SQIVND (reference sequence). The CDR3 length is 18 residues. The CDR3 reads CASNDRRWGGLAENIQYF. CDR3 sequence (DNA): TGTGCCAGTAACGATCGGAGGTGGGGGGGACTAGCGGAAAACATTCAGTACTTC.

There are a few counts of this clone. J is TRBJ1-6 and V is TRBV5-6, with D possibly matching TRBD1 (5 bases). Germline CDR1 and CDR2: SGHDT and YYEEEE. V lost 2 bases to trimming and J lost 7 bases, with 13 bases between them. This CDR3 is built from 15 residues. CDR3: CASSFLQGVNSPLHF. The CDR3 DNA is TGTGCCAGCAGCTTCCTCCAGGGCGTGAATTCACCCCTCCACTTT.

This clone is classed as large. V and J are TRBV19 and TRBJ1-5, with 7 bases that match TRBD1. Unmatched junction bases numbered 7, after V lost 7 bases and J lost 1 base. This CDR3 spans 15 amino acids. From germline, CDR1 is LNHDA and CDR2 SQIVND (reference sequence). CDR3 in amino acids: CASTPDRLSNQPQHF. In DNA, the CDR3 is TGTGCCAGTACCCCGGACAGGTTAAGCAATCAGCCCCAGCATTTT.

This clone showed up just a few times. The gene calls are TRBV19 and TRBJ1-2; D not certain. V lost 3 bases, J lost 7 bases, and 6 bases lay in between. The CDR3 runs to 11 residues. The germline V gene has CDR1 LNHDA and CDR2 SQIVND (reference sequence). Here the CDR3 reads CASSIWAGYTF. Here the CDR3 DNA reads TGTGCCAGTAGTATCTGGGCTGGCTACACCTTC.

In this sample, this clone turned up once. The rearrangement joins TRBV2 to TRBJ1-6, with no clear D. The CDR3 has 17 amino acids. V lost 7 bases and J 0 bases, leaving 16 bases between the germline ends. Per germline, CDR1 SNHLY and CDR2 FYNNEI. CDR3 DNA sequence: TGTGCCAGCACCCAACTGCGGGCGAGCTCCTATAATTCACCCCTCCACTTT. Residues: CASTQLRASSYNSPLHF. The full variable domain, rest sourced from reference TRBV2 and TRBJ1-6, is EPEVTQTPSHQVTQMGQEVILRCVPISNHLYFYWYRQILGQKVEFLVSFYNNEISEKSEIFDDQFSVERPDGSNFTLKIRSTKLEDSAMYFCASTQLRASSYNSPLHFGNGTRLTVT.

V and J are TRBV2 and TRBJ2-1, with 10 bases that match TRBD2. Germline lookup yields CDR1 SNHLY and CDR2 FYNNEI. The ends lost 4 bases at V and 5 bases at J; junction bases unmatched: 5. The CDR3 consists of 15 residues. The CDR3 protein is CASSAGLATHNEQFF. CDR3 in DNA: TGTGCCAGCAGTGCGGGACTAGCGACCCACAATGAGCAGTTCTTC.

The chain links TRBV28 to TRBJ2-3; D is unresolved. The CDR3 is 12 amino acids. V lost 3 bases to trimming and J lost 4 bases, with 5 bases between them. CDR1 is MDHEN and CDR2 is SYDVKM in the germline V gene. The CDR3 nucleotides read TGTGCCAGCAGTTTTGGGGCAGATACGCAGTATTTT. Encoded protein: CASSFGADTQYF.

This clone was counted a few times. The V gene is TRBV7-2, the J gene TRBJ1-1; TRBD1 matches 11 bases. Per the germline V gene, CDR1 is SGHTA and CDR2 is FQGNSA. CDR3 length: 15 residues. With V trimmed by 5 bases and J by 3 bases, 5 bases remained unmatched. The CDR3 nucleotides are TGTGCCAGCAGCGGACAGGGGGCGTTGTACACTGAAGCTTTCTTT. Amino acids: CASSGQGALYTEAFF.

The CDR3 DNA reads TGTGCCAGCAGCCATCGGGAGCGGGCTCCGGACGAGCAGTACTTC. It codes for CASSHRERAPDEQYF. The chain has TRBV7-9 and TRBJ2-7; D may be TRBD2 (6 bases). With 5 bases removed from V and 5 bases from J, the gap between germline ends came to 19 bases. The CDR3 loop spans 15 amino acids. Germline CDR1 SEHNR, CDR2 FQNEAQ (reference sequence).

This sequence joins TRBV19 and TRBJ1-2; TRBD1 matches 8 bases. The trim removed 5 bases at V and 14 bases at J, leaving 10 bases unmatched. Germline V CDR1 and CDR2: LNHDA, SQIVND (reference sequence). The CDR3 length is 12 residues. The CDR3 sequence: CASSLGQGGGTF. The CDR3 coding sequence is TGTGCCAGTAGTCTCGGACAGGGAGGCGGTACCTTC.

The chain links TRBV19 to TRBJ1-1, with D tentatively TRBD1 (6 bases). This CDR3 comprises 15 residues. Germline values: CDR1 LNHDA, CDR2 SQIVND (reference sequence). Trimming took off 2 bases at V and 3 bases at J, with 13 bases between the two ends. CDR3 region: CASSINIGGDTEAFF. DNA for the CDR3: TGTGCCAGTAGTATAAATATCGGGGGCGACACTGAAGCTTTCTTT. The full variable domain, its missing parts supplied by reference TRBV19 and TRBJ1-1, is DGGITQSPKYLFRKEGQNVTLSCEQNLNHDAMYWYRQDPGQGLRLIYYSQIVNDFQKGDIAEGYSVSREKKESFPLTVTSAQKNPTAFYLCASSINIGGDTEAFFGQGTRLTVV.

Worth noting for this clone: The same CDR3 arises from other DNA sequences in this sample as well. The V call is TRBV27, the J call TRBJ2-3; D tentatively reads TRBD1 or TRBD2 (6 bases each). V was cut by 2 bases and J by 4 bases, with 13 bases left in between. CDR1 is MNHEY, CDR2 SMNVEV, per germline (reference sequence). The CDR3 runs 15 residues. The CDR3 loop reads CASSLRGVGADTQYF. The CDR3 bases are TGTGCCAGCAGTTTAAGGGGGGTAGGGGCAGATACGCAGTATTTT.

The chain combines TRBV19 with TRBJ1-5; D is uncertain. This CDR3 spans 14 amino acids. Germline CDR1 is LNHDA and CDR2 is SQIVND (reference sequence). The germline V and J ends were trimmed by 7 bases and 2 bases, with 12 bases remaining between them. For the CDR3, the DNA is TGTGCCAGTACTATTTTTAATGGCAATCAGCCCCAGCATTTT. Amino acid sequence: CASTIFNGNQPQHF.

By its share, this clone is large. The chain is built from TRBV7-9 and TRBJ2-7, with D tentatively TRBD2 (6 bases). V lost 2 bases, J lost 6 bases, and 8 bases lay in between. CDR1 is SEHNR, CDR2 FQNEAQ, per germline (reference sequence). This CDR3 has 12 residues. The CDR3 loop is CASSLRAGEQYF. The CDR3 DNA follows: TGTGCCAGCAGCTTACGAGCGGGCGAGCAGTACTTC.

The gene calls are TRBV28 and TRBJ2-1; 9 positions match TRBD1. The V gene end was trimmed by 5 bases and the J gene end by 3 bases; junction bases not matched to a gene: 20. The CDR3 runs 20 residues. Germline V gives CDR1 MDHEN, CDR2 SYDVKM. This chain's CDR3 is CASSALDRGCLRDRYNEQFF. For the CDR3, the DNA is TGTGCCAGCAGTGCCCTGGACAGGGGCTGTCTGCGGGACCGCTACAATGAGCAGTTCTTC. Together with reference TRBV28 and TRBJ2-1, the CDR3 gives the full variable domain: DVKVTQSSRYLVKRTGEKVFLECVQDMDHENMFWYRQDPGLGLRLIYFSYDVKMKEKGDIPEGYSVSREKKERFSLILESASTNQTSMYLCASSALDRGCLRDRYNEQFFGPGTRLTVL.

This clone occurred a few times. The CDR3 DNA follows: TGTGCCAGCATACGGGGTCGGGAGTCTTCATACGAGCAGTACTTC. As protein: CASIRGRESSYEQYF. This chain joins TRBV2 and TRBJ2-7, with D tentatively TRBD2 (6 bases). The CDR3 extends over 15 amino acids. CDR1 is SNHLY and CDR2 is FYNNEI in the germline V gene. The ends were cut back, 7 bases at V and 4 bases at J, with 20 bases in the middle.

The chain combines TRBV28 with TRBJ2-2; D may be TRBD1 or TRBD2 (6 bases each). The germline gives CDR1 MDHEN, CDR2 SYDVKM. The ends were cut back, 5 bases at V and 3 bases at J, with 19 bases in the middle. The CDR3 is 17 residues long. The CDR3 protein is CASSPPGGGSDTGELFF. The CDR3 DNA follows: TGTGCCAGCAGTCCACCCGGAGGGGGAAGCGACACCGGGGAGCTGTTTTTT.

This clone was counted once. The V call is TRBV4-1, the J call TRBJ1-2, with a possible D match to TRBD1 (6 bases). V was shortened by 8 bases and J by 13 bases, with 17 bases between the two germline ends. The V gene's germline CDR1 is MGHRA and CDR2 YSYEKL. This CDR3 comprises 11 residues. CDR3 sequence reads: CASGGGGFVTF. CDR3 nucleotides: TGCGCCAGCGGAGGGGGGGGGTTCGTCACCTTC.

The chain links TRBV9 to TRBJ1-1; D perhaps matches TRBD1 (5 bases). V gave up 0 bases and J gave up 2 bases, with 11 bases separating them. The CDR3 is made up of 15 amino acids. Germline-derived CDR1 and CDR2 are SGDLS and YYNGEE. CDR3 DNA: TGTGCCAGCAGCGTAGTGGGGGGTTCCAACACTGAAGCTTTCTTT. Amino acids: CASSVVGGSNTEAFF.

The chain joins TRBV5-7 to TRBJ2-7; D uncertain. TRBV5-7 is identified as an open reading frame with a role that is uncertain. V was clipped by 3 bases and J by 4 bases, with 17 bases between them. This CDR3 spans 15 amino acids. The CDR3 sequence: CASSWSENMVYEQYF. The CDR3 bases are TGTGCCAGCAGCTGGTCCGAAAATATGGTGTACGAGCAGTACTTC.